This TCR beta chain came from a study of blood T cell repertoires in COVID-19. Looking at the study overall: PBMCs, B-cell-depleted T cells, or T cells provided the cDNA or gDNA that made up the material.

In the authors' methods: Researchers report that nucleated cell counts were estimated from reference gene primer amplification. This table comes from immunoSEQ multiplex PCR, and its TCRdb copy is limited to in-frame clones, with some not included. The V and J calls and clone size come from that table; D and trimming were worked out from the DNA. Counted here are nearly 250,000 clones, 86% occurring once; the ten biggest clones make up roughly 2%. The CDR3 has 16 residues. The trim removed 4 bases at V and 5 bases at J, leaving 12 bases unmatched. CDR1 MNHEY and CDR2 SMNVEV come from the germline V gene (reference sequence). Study members were between roughly 18 and 90 years old and lived in approximately 25 US regions. Participant reports of clinical history set cohort assignment.

This clonotype was sampled from a woman in her forties or fifties who had recovered from COVID-19. The chain uses TRBV27 and TRBJ1-1; 8 nucleotides line up with TRBD1. Sample: PBMCs or T cells enriched from blood (not recorded which). The CDR3 DNA sequence: TGTGCCAGCAGTTCCTCACCAGGGGGCGAAAGTACTGAAGCTTTCTTT. As protein: CASSSSPGGESTEAFF.